This T cell receptor beta chain appears in the sequencing data of a study of blood T cell repertoires in COVID-19. Study at large: Donors in the United States, Italy and Spain gave samples during acute or convalescent COVID-19. The analysed material was cDNA or gDNA that came from T cells, B-cell-depleted T cells, or PBMCs.

This clone has just one count. Germline loops: CDR1 LNHDA, CDR2 SQIVND (reference sequence). The CDR3 length is 17 residues. Trimming removed 3 bases at V and 0 bases at J, with 14 bases between. Original handling: Estimated nucleated cell counts came from reference gene primer amplification. Only in-frame clones appear in the TCRdb table, and some are missing; sequencing was by immunoSEQ multiplex PCR. That table gives V, J and clone size, and the DNA gave D and trimming. Among a few hundred thousand clones listed, about 90% were seen once. The clonotype was recovered from a woman aged 50 to 60 who had recovered from COVID-19. This chain links TRBV19 with TRBJ1-4, with TRBD1 as a possible D gene (6 bases). Material: peripheral blood. CDR3 protein: CASSITRQAATNEKLFF. The CDR3 DNA reads as TGTGCCAGTAGTATCACGAGACAGGCTGCAACTAATGAAAAACTGTTTTTT.